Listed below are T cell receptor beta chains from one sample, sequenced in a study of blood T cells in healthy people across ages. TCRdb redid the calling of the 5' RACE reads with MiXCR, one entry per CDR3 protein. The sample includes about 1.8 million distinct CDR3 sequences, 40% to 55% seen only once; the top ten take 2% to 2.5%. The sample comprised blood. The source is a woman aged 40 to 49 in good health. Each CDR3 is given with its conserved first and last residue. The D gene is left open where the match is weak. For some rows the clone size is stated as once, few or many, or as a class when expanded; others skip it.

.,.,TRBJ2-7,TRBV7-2,TGTGCCAGCAGCTTAGCGCGGTTACCCTACGAGCAGTACTTC,CASSLARLPYEQYF
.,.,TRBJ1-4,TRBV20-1,TGCAGTGCTAGACCGGTCGCGTTTAATGAAAAACTGTTTTTT,CSARPVAFNEKLFF
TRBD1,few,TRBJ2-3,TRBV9,TGTGCCAGCAATGGTGTCCGCAGGGGGCGAGGAGATACGCAGTATTTT,CASNGVRRGRGDTQYF
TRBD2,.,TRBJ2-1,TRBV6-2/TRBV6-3,TGTGCCAGCAACCCAGCGGGGAGCTCCTACAATGAGCAGTTCTTC,CASNPAGSSYNEQFF
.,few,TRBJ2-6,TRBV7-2,TGTGCCAGCAGCGCGGGACTCCTCCCAGGGGCCAACGTCCTGACTTTC,CASSAGLLPGANVLTF
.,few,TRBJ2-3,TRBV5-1,TGCGCCAGCAGCTCGGGATCGGCGCCCGCGGCAGATACGCAGTATTTT,CASSSGSAPAADTQYF
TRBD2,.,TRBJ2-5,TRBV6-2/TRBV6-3,TGTGCCAGCAATTCAGCGGGGGAGACCCAGTACTTC,CASNSAGETQYF
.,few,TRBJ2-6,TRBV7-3,TGTGCCAGCAGCTTAATGAGTGTTGGGGTCCCGAGCTCTGGGGCCAACGTCCTGACTTTC,CASSLMSVGVPSSGANVLTF
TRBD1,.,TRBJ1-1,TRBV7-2,TGTGCCAGCAGCTATCAGACAGGGGTGAACACTGAAGCTTTCTTT,CASSYQTGVNTEAFF
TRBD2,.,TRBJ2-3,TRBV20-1,TGCAGTGTTTCGACTAGCGGGGGGGCCGGGTTCGTTGATACGCAGTATTTT,CSVSTSGGAGFVDTQYF
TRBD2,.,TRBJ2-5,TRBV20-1,TGCAGTGCACCACTAGCGGGGGGGCTCTTAGAGACCCAGTACTTC,CSAPLAGGLLETQYF
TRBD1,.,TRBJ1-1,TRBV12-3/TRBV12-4,TGTGTCAGCAGTCCTGACAGGGGTGAAGCTTTCTTT,CVSSPDRGEAFF
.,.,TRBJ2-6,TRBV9,TGTGCCAGCAGCGTAGCTGGGTCCCCTGGGGCCAACGTCCTGACTTTC,CASSVAGSPGANVLTF
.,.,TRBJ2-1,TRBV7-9,TGTGCCAGCGCTTTGATTGGGGAGATTGTGAATGAGCAGTTCTTC,CASALIGEIVNEQFF
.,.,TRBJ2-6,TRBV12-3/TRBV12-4,TGTGCCAGCACCACGGGACGAGGATTCTCTGGGGCCAACGTCCTGACTTTC,CASTTGRGFSGANVLTF
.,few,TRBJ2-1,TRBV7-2,TGTGCCAGCAGCGTAGTACCGCCGGGTACAACAAGCTCCTACAATGAGCAGTTCTTC,CASSVVPPGTTSSYNEQFF
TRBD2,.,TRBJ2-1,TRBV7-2,TGTGCCAGCAGCTTAGATGTGTTTCCGGGGGGCTCCTACAATGAGCAGTTCTTC,CASSLDVFPGGSYNEQFF
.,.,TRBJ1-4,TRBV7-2,TGTGCCAGCAGGACCAGGGGTCAAGAAAAACTGTTTTTT,CASRTRGQEKLFF
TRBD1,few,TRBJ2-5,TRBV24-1,TGTGCCACCAGTGATTTAAAGGGGGCATCCCAAGAGACCCAGTACTTC,CATSDLKGASQETQYF
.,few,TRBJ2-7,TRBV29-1,TGCAGCGTTGAAAGGTCCATGGCGGGAACCCAGTACTTC,CSVERSMAGTQYF
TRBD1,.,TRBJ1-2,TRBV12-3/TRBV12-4,TGTGCCAGCACCCTGAGTCAGGGGGCAAACTATGGCTACACCTTC,CASTLSQGANYGYTF
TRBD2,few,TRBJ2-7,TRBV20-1,TGCAGTGCGAAAGAGCCAGCGGGGGTTGAGCAGTACTTC,CSAKEPAGVEQYF
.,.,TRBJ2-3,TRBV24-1,TGTGCCACCAGTGGGAGGGGCGCGGACACAGATACGCAGTATTTT,CATSGRGADTDTQYF
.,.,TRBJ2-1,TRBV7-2,TGTGCCAGCAGCTTAGCGGGGTTCGGGCCAGAGCAGTTCTTC,CASSLAGFGPEQFF
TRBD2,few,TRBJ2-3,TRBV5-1,TGCGCCAGCAGCTTGGCCGTACGGGGGGAGACAGATACGCAGTATTTT,CASSLAVRGETDTQYF
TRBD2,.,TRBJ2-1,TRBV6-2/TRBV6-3,TGTGCCAGCAGTTACGCGGGGCCGGGGCTAGCGGGCTACAATGAGCAGTTCTTC,CASSYAGPGLAGYNEQFF
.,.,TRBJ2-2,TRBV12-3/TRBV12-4,TGTGCCAGCAGCACAAGGATGCCCTCGAGCGGGGAGCTGTTTTTT,CASSTRMPSSGELFF
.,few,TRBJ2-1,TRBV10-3,TGTGCCATCAGTGAGAGCCAAGGGGGCTACAATGAGCAGTTCTTC,CAISESQGGYNEQFF
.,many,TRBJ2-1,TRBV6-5,TGTGCCAGCAGCCCAGACAGGTACAATGAGCAGTTCTTC,CASSPDRYNEQFF
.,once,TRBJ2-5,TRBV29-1,TGCAGCGTGGTGCGGGCTGGGGAGCAGTACTTC,CSVVRAGEQYF
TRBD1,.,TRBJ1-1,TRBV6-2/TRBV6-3,TGTGCCAGCAGTTACCGGGACAGCATGAACACTGAAGCTTTCTTT,CASSYRDSMNTEAFF
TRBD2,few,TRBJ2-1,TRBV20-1,TGCAGTGCTCCTCTCCCTAGGGCGGGGGGGAACAATGAGCAGTTCTTC,CSAPLPRAGGNNEQFF
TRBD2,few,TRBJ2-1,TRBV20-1,TGCAGTGCTAAACAGGGACTAGCGGGGGGAGAGCAGTTCTTC,CSAKQGLAGGEQFF
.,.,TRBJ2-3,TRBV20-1,TGCAGTGCTCCTGATTCCCTCTTGGATACGCAGTATTTT,CSAPDSLLDTQYF
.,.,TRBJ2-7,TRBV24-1,TGTGCCACCAGTGATCCGAGAAAACGGGGGAACTCCTACGAGCAGTACTTC,CATSDPRKRGNSYEQYF
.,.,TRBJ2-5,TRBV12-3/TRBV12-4,TGTGCCAGCACCTCCCCCTCAGGGTACCAAGAGACCCAGTACTTC,CASTSPSGYQETQYF
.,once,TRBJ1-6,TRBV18,TGTGCCAGCTCACCAGGGGCAGATAATTCACCCCTCCACTTT,CASSPGADNSPLHF
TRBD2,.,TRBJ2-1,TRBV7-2,TGTGCCAGCAGTAGCGGGGGGGTCACCTACAATGAGCAGTTCTTC,CASSSGGVTYNEQFF
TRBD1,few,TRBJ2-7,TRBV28,TGTGCCAGCAGGCCGGGACAGGGCAGGAGGGAGCAGTACTTC,CASRPGQGRREQYF
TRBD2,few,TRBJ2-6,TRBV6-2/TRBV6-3,TGTGCCAGCATCGGCGGGGGGAGCTCTGGGGCCAACGTCCTGACTTTC,CASIGGGSSGANVLTF
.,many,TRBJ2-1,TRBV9,TGTGCCAGCAGCATCGGGGCAGGTGGGGCGAATGAGCAGTTCTTC,CASSIGAGGANEQFF
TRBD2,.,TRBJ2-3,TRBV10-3,TGTGCCATCAGTGGGGCAGCGGGGGGAAGATTCACAGATACGCAGTATTTT,CAISGAAGGRFTDTQYF
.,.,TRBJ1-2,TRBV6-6,TGTGCCAGCAGCCCGACAGAGACCTATGGCTACACCTTC,CASSPTETYGYTF
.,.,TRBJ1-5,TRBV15,TGTGCCACCAGCAGAGGTCGTTCAGTGCGCAATCAGCCCCAGCATTTT,CATSRGRSVRNQPQHF
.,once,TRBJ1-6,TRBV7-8,TGTGCCAGCAGCGTACAAACCGGGACAAATTATAATTCACCCCTCCACTTT,CASSVQTGTNYNSPLHF
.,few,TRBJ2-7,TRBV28,TGTGCCAGCAGTTTCCGTCGGCCGTTAGGCGCCGAGCAGTACTTC,CASSFRRPLGAEQYF
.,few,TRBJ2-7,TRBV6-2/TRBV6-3,TGTGCCAGCAGTTACTCCAGGGAGGAGGCTTCAGCCGAGCAGTACTTC,CASSYSREEASAEQYF
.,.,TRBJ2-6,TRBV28,TGTACCAGCAGTTTTTCCGGGACTCGGGGAGAAACTGGGGCCAACGTCCTGACTTTC,CTSSFSGTRGETGANVLTF
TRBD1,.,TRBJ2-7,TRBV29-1,TGCAGCGGAATTACAGGGGGGAGCGAGCAGTACTTC,CSGITGGSEQYF
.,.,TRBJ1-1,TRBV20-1,TGCAGTGCTCAGGGTCCACGGGAGGCTGAAGCTTTCTTT,CSAQGPREAEAFF
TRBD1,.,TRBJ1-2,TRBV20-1,TGCAGTGCTAGGTACAGGGGACCTGACGGCTACACCTTC,CSARYRGPDGYTF
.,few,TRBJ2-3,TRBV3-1,TGTGCCAGCAGCCCCCTAACCCTTAGCACAGATACGCAGTATTTT,CASSPLTLSTDTQYF